This T cell receptor (beta chain) was recovered during a study of T cells in Graves' hyperthyroidism and ophthalmopathy. Study-wide background: Staff took peripheral blood when the initial diagnosis was made, before any treatment began. Study outcomes and limitations: The model foresaw ophthalmopathy a median roughly 6 months prior to onset.

Researchers amplified the TCR beta CDR3 regions from RNA transcripts. HTBI primers were used for first-round RT-PCR of the TCR CDR3. TCRdb re-called the multiplex PCR reads with MiXCR, one entry per CDR3 protein. The sample lists 50,000 to 60,000 distinct CDR3 sequences, around half occurring once. Germline loops: CDR1 DFQATT, CDR2 SNEGSKA (reference sequence). V was cut by 0 bases and J by 0 bases, with 14 bases left in between. There are 16 residues in the CDR3. Concerning this clonotype itself: Its specificity is unknown.

Exclusions: uncontrolled infection, other autoimmune disease, pregnancy, lactation. Sequencing used blood. V usage is TRBV20-1 and J usage is TRBJ1-1; a weak D match, TRBD1 (5 bases). The clonotype comes from a woman in her thirties with Graves' ophthalmopathy. CDR3 sequence: CSARDPGGGLNTEAFF. CDR3 bases: TGCAGTGCTAGAGATCCCGGCGGGGGATTGAACACTGAAGCTTTCTTT.